The source of this TCR beta chain is a study of T cell responses to AZD1222 COVID-19 vaccine. Points on this clone: Its specificity is unknown.

Whole-study findings and limits: Vaccine-associated CD4 TCRs ranged over spike, dominating at 160-218 and 743-854. Two AZD1222 doses significantly raised spike-specific TCR breadth and depth over controls. It was only after the peak T cell response that any repertoires were sampled. Nearly half of spike-specific TCRs reportedly go after variant regions that carry no mutations.

The repertoire was sequenced with immunoSEQ multiplex PCR; TCRdb's copy has only in-frame clones and lacks some. The sample yields about 200,000 clones, more than 90% seen once. This clonotype originated in an adult who received the MenACWY meningococcal vaccine as a control. Sample: peripheral blood, taken 28 days after the second dose of the MenACWY control vaccine.

This CDR3 is CASSPQQGRGNSPLHF. DNA for the CDR3: TGCGCCAGCAGCCCGCAACAGGGAAGGGGTAATTCACCCCTCCACTTT. This sequence joins TRBV5-1 and TRBJ1-6; possible D gene TRBD1, 6 bases. V was shortened by 4 bases and J by 6 bases, with 17 bases between the two germline ends. The germline CDR1 and CDR2 sequences are SGHRS and YFSETQ. CDR3 length equals 16 residues.